This T cell receptor beta chain emerged from a study of early T cells in non-severe SARS-CoV-2 infection. Each single cDNA molecule received a unique molecular identifier. TCRdb processed the 5' RACE reads anew with MiXCR; each CDR3 protein has one entry. The sample consists of 87,000 or so distinct CDR3 sequences, around 12% of them appearing once. Trimming removed 2 bases from V and 5 bases from J, with 7 bases in between. CDR3 length equals 13 residues. Germline CDR1 reads LGHDT; CDR2 reads YNNKEL (reference sequence). This clonotype was detected a few times. Sequences were obtained from whole blood. The rearrangement joins TRBV3-1 to TRBJ1-5; D is uncertain. This TCR was recovered from an adult who was a healthcare worker with PCR-confirmed SARS-CoV-2 infection or an uninfected control (not recorded which). The CDR3 coding sequence is TGTGCCAGCAGCCAATTCCAGGATCAGCCCCAGCATTTT. Protein sequence: CASSQFQDQPQHF.